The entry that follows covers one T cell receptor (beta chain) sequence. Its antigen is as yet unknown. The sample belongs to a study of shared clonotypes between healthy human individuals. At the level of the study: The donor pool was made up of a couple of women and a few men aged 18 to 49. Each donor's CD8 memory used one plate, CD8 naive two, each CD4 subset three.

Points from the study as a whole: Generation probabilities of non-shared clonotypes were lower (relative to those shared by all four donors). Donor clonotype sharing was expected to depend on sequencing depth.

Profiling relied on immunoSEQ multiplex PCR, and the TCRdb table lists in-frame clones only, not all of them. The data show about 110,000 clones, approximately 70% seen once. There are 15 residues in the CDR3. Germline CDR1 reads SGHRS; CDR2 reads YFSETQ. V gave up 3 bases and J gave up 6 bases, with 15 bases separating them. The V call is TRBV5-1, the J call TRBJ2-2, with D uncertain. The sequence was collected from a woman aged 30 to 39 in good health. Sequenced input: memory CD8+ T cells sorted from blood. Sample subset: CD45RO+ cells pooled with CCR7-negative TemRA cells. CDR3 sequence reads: CASSSSEGISGELFF. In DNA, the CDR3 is TGCGCCAGCAGCTCTTCTGAAGGGATCTCCGGGGAGCTGTTTTTT.